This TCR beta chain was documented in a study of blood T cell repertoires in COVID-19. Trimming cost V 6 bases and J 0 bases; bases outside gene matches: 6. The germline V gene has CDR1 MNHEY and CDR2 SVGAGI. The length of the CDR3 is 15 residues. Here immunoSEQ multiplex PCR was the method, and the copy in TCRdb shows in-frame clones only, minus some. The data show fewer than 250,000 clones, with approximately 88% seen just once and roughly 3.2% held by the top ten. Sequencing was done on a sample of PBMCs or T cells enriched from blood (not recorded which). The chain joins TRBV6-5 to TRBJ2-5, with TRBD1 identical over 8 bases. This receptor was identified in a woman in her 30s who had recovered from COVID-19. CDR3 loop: CASRFRDRYQETQYF. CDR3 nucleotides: TGTGCCAGCAGATTCCGGGACAGGTACCAAGAGACCCAGTACTTC.